This T cell receptor (beta chain) originates from a study of shared clonotypes between healthy human individuals. Study conclusions and caveats: Non-shared clonotypes had lower generation probabilities than those shared by all four donors. In general, naive subsets displayed greater estimated richness than memory subsets did. It was expected that sequencing depth would affect clonotype sharing among donors.

Measured with immunoSEQ multiplex PCR; TCRdb has only the in-frame clones, and not every one. The sample records about 770,000 clones, just under 75% being singletons. On this clone itself: Its matching antigen is unknown.

Germline V gene data show CDR1 as MRHNA and CDR2 as SNTAGT. V lost 3 bases, J lost 0 bases, and 12 bases stayed unmatched. This CDR3 is 18 amino acids long. Every donor, a Caucasian adult, lived in Nashville, Tennessee. Sequenced material: memory CD4+ T cells sorted from blood. The subset was: CD45RA-negative fraction. The sequence came from a young woman in good health. This chain links TRBV6-4 with TRBJ1-1; 8 nucleotides align to TRBD1. The CDR3 DNA reads as TGTGCCAGCAGTGAGCCGACAGGGGTGAGGGGGATGAACACTGAAGCTTTCTTT. Its translation is CASSEPTGVRGMNTEAFF.